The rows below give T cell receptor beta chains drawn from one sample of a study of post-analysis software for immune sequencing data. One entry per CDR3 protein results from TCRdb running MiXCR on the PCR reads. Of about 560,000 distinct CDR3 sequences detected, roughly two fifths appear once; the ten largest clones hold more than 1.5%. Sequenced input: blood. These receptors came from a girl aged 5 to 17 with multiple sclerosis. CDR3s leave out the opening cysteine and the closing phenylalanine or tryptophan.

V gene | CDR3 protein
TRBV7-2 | ASSWTTHTDTQY
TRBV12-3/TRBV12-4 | ASSSGDGPFGQY
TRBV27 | ASSSQGAPGGEAF
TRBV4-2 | ASSQEGYGYT
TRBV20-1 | SASPSVNTEAF
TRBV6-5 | ASNLDGSKNEQF
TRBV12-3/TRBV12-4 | ASSRGLDVRADTRY
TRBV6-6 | ASSYSSSGRGSYEQY
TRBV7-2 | ASRAGLERTDTQY
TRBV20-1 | SARGDSDYGYT
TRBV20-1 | SARPTSGGSNIQY